This TCR beta chain was captured in a study of blood T cells in healthy people across ages. The CDR3 has 14 residues. V dropped 0 bases and J dropped 4 bases, with 9 bases sitting between them. The V gene's germline CDR1 is SGHNT and CDR2 YENEEA. Then a second PCR, running roughly 7 to 11 cycles, was carried out with a sample-barcoded 5' primer and a J-beta primer mix. A single record per CDR3 protein comes from TCRdb applying MiXCR to the 5' RACE reads. Among 550,000 to 700,000 distinct CDR3 sequences, approximately 30% were seen once, and the ten largest hold roughly 20%. Study results and caveats: CMV infection status of these donors was not known.

About this clonotype itself: Antigen: not known.

This sequence was found in a woman in her seventies in good health. V usage is TRBV11-3 and J usage is TRBJ2-5, with D perhaps TRBD2 (6 bases). The sequencing sample was made of blood. CDR3 nucleotides: TGTGCCAGCAGCTTAGATGACGGGGGAGAGACCCAGTACTTC. Residues: CASSLDDGGETQYF. Full variable domain (rest looked up from reference TRBV11-3 and TRBJ2-5): EAGVVQSPRYKIIEKKQPVAFWCNPISGHNTLYWYLQNLGQGPELLIRYENEEAVDDSQLPKDRFSAERLKGVDSTLKIQPAELGDSAVYLCASSLDDGGETQYFGPGTRLLVL.